This T cell receptor (beta chain) was sequenced for a study of blood T cell repertoires in COVID-19. TCRdb's copy holds only in-frame clones and misses some; the assay was immunoSEQ multiplex PCR. The repertoire holds tens of thousands of clones, with 85% to 90% as singletons. The V end was cut by 4 bases, the J end by 0 bases, with 12 bases between. CDR3 length: 15 residues. Germline V gene data show CDR1 as SGHNT and CDR2 as YENEEA. The source of this sequence is a man between 45 and 60 years old with acute or convalescent COVID-19. J is TRBJ1-2 and V is TRBV11-3; D is possibly TRBD1 (5 bases). Sequencing used peripheral blood. Here the CDR3 reads CASSSDSSANYGYTF. CDR3 bases: TGTGCCAGCAGCTCCGACAGCTCAGCTAACTATGGCTACACCTTC.